The source of this T cell receptor (beta chain) is a study of T cells after yellow fever vaccination. Study outcomes and limitations: Abundant contaminating clonotypes from the bulk population could appear in FACS-sorted repertoires.

The sample holds many counts of this clonotype. Its target is not known. TCRdb used MiXCR to reprocess the 5' RACE reads, holding one entry per CDR3 protein. Of some 160,000 distinct CDR3 sequences in the sample, approximately 6.7% are singletons; the top ten hold over 2%. The source was CD4+ T cells sorted from PBMCs, collected less than 6 days after the first yellow fever vaccination. The TCR was taken from a man in his late teens or twenties who received the YFV17D yellow fever vaccine.

CDR3 region: CASSPHPSTDTQYF. The DNA for the CDR3 is TGTGCCAGCAGCCCACACCCTAGCACAGATACGCAGTATTTT. The chain carries TRBV7-2 and TRBJ2-3, with no clear D. Germline CDR1 reads SGHTA; CDR2 reads FQGNSA. The ends were cut back, 5 bases at V and 0 bases at J, with 9 bases in the middle. The CDR3 runs to 14 residues.